What follows are 8 T cell receptor beta chains derived from one specimen sequenced in a study of cytomegalovirus exposure and HLA in healthy donors. Profiling relied on immunoSEQ multiplex PCR, and the TCRdb table lists in-frame clones only, not all of them. The sample contains approximately 190,000 clones, approximately 88% of which appear only once. The sample comprised PBMCs. Receptors were obtained from a man aged 18 to 29 in good health and CMV-seropositive.

This chain uses TRBV19 with TRBJ2-7; D uncertain. Trimming pared 5 bases from V and 4 bases from J, leaving 12 bases between. The CDR3 extends over 13 amino acids. CDR1 LNHDA and CDR2 SQIVND come from the germline V gene (reference sequence). CDR3 nucleotides: TGTGCCAGTAGTCCCCGTAGAGGATACGAGCAGTACTTC. The encoded protein is CASSPRRGYEQYF.

V usage is TRBV6-5 and J usage is TRBJ2-7; TRBD2 matches at 10 bases. Germline assignment: CDR1 MNHEY and CDR2 SVGAGI. The CDR3 is 16 amino acids. Unmatched junction bases numbered 11, after V lost 4 bases and J lost 5 bases. This chain's CDR3 is CASSSPEREGLDEQYF. The DNA of the CDR3 is TGTGCCAGCAGTTCTCCCGAGCGGGAGGGCCTCGACGAGCAGTACTTC.

The V gene is TRBV9, the J gene TRBJ1-5; D uncertain. The ends were cut back, 4 bases at V and 3 bases at J, with 11 bases in the middle. The CDR3 consists of 14 residues. Germline CDR1 SGDLS, CDR2 YYNGEE. The CDR3 DNA reads as TGTGCCAGCAGCCCGGGTGCCCTCAATCAGCCCCAGCATTTT. This sequence encodes CASSPGALNQPQHF.

This clone was counted a single time. The V call is TRBV30, the J call TRBJ2-1, with TRBD2 matching over 15 bases. The CDR3 has 16 residues. The J segment lost 1 base and the V segment lost 5 bases, leaving 3 bases of the junction unmatched. CDR1 and CDR2 (germline): GTSNPN, SVGIG (reference sequence). The CDR3 nucleotides read TGTGCCTGGCAGGGGACTAGCGGGAGGTCCTACAATGAGCAGTTCTTC. Protein sequence: CAWQGTSGRSYNEQFF.

This sequence joins TRBV5-1 and TRBJ2-7; D might be TRBD2 (6 bases). The germline V and J ends were trimmed by 4 bases and 2 bases, with 16 bases remaining between them. CDR1 is SGHRS, CDR2 YFSETQ, per germline. The CDR3 is 15 amino acids. The CDR3 coding sequence is TGCGCCAGCAGCCCTGACGGGACTCCTACCTACGAGCAGTACTTC. It yields the protein CASSPDGTPTYEQYF.

This rearrangement joins TRBV6-1 to TRBJ2-1; 9 bases fit TRBD2. With V trimmed by 4 bases and J by 5 bases, 9 bases remained unmatched. The CDR3 sequence is 16 residues long. Germline V gene sequence: CDR1 MNHNS, CDR2 SASEGT. CDR3 DNA: TGTGCCAGCAGTGGACTAGCGGATTCTACCGACAATGAGCAGTTCTTC. Its protein is CASSGLADSTDNEQFF.

J is TRBJ2-6 and V is TRBV27; weak D call: TRBD1 (5 bases). The CDR3 is made up of 18 amino acids. Germline loops: CDR1 MNHEY, CDR2 SMNVEV (reference sequence). V lost 5 bases, J lost 0 bases, and 17 bases lay in between. CDR3 DNA sequence: TGTGCCAGCAGTCCAGGGTGGGGATCAAACTCTGGGGCCAACGTCCTGACTTTC. Translating gives CASSPGWGSNSGANVLTF.

V usage is TRBV29-1 and J usage is TRBJ2-1, with D maybe TRBD1 (6 bases). This CDR3 is 10 amino acids long. Germline-derived CDR1 and CDR2 are SQVTM and ANQGSEA. V shed 8 bases and J shed 14 bases, with 16 bases lying between them. CDR3 in amino acids: CSSTGPGEFF. Written as DNA, the CDR3 is TGCAGCTCCACAGGGCCCGGGGAGTTCTTC.